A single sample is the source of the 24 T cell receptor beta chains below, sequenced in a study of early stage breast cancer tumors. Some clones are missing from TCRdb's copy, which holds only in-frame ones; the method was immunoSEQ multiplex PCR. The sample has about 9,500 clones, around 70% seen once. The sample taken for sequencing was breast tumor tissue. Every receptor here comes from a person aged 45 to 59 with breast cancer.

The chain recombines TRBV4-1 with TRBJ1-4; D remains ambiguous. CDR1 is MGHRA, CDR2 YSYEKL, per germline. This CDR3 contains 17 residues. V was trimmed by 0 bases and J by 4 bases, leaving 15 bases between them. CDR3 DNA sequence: TGCGCCAGCAGCCAAGATCGGCTGCACTCATATAATGAAAAACTGTTTTTT. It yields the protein CASSQDRLHSYNEKLFF.

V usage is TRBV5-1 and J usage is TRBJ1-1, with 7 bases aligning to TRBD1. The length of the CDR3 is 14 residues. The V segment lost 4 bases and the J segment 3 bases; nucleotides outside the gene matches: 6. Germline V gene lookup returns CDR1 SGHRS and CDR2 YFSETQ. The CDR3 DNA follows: TGCGCCAGCAGCCAAAGACAGGGCCACACTGAAGCTTTCTTT. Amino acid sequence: CASSQRQGHTEAFF. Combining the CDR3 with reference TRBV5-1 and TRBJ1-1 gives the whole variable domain KAGVTQTPRYLIKTRGQQVTLSCSPISGHRSVSWYQQTPGQGLQFLFEYFSETQRNKGNFPGRFSGRQFSNSRSEMNVSTLELGDSALYLCASSQRQGHTEAFFGQGTRLTVV.

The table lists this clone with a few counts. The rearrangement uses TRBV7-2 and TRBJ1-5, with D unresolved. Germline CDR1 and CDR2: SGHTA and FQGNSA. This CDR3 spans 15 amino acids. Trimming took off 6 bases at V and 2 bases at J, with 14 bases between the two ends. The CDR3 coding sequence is TGTGCCAGCAGTGTGCGCGGTGTGGGCAATCAGCCCCAGCATTTT. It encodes CASSVRGVGNQPQHF.

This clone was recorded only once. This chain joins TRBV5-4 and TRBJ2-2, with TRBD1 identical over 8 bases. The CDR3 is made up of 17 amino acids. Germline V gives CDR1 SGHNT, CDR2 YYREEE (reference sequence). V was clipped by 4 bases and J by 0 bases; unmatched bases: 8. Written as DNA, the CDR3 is TGTGCCAGCAGCAGGAACAGGGGGAGCCCGAACACCGGGGAGCTGTTTTTT. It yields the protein CASSRNRGSPNTGELFF.

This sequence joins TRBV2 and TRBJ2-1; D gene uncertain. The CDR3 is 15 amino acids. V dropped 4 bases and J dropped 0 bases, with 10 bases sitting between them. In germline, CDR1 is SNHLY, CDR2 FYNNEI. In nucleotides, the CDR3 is TGTGCCAGCAGTGTACGGGCCAACTCCTACAATGAGCAGTTCTTC. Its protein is CASSVRANSYNEQFF.

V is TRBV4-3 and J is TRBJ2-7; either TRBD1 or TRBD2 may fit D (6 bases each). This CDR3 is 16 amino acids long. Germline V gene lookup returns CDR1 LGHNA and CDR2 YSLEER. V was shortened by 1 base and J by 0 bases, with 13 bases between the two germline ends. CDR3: CASSQGTGASSYEQYF. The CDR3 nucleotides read TGCGCCAGCAGCCAAGGAACGGGGGCCAGCTCCTACGAGCAGTACTTC.

The CDR3 is CASSDGATFGTIYF. CDR3 DNA: TGTGCCAGCAGTGACGGGGCGACCTTTGGCACCATATATTTT. The chain carries TRBV6-1 and TRBJ1-3, with D possibly matching TRBD1 (5 bases). CDR3 length equals 14 residues. CDR1 is MNHNS, CDR2 SASEGT, per germline. V dropped 3 bases and J dropped 9 bases, with 15 bases sitting between them.

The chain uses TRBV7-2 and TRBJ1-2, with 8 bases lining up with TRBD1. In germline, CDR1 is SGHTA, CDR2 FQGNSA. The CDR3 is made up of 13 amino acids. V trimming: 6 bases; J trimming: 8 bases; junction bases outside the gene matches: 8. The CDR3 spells CASSSGGASGYTF. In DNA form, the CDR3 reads TGTGCCAGCAGTTCAGGGGGCGCTTCGGGCTACACCTTC. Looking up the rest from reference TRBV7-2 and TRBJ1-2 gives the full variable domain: GAGVSQSPSNKVTEKGKDVELRCDPISGHTALYWYRQSLGQGLEFLIYFQGNSAPDKSGLPSDRFSAERTGGSVSTLTIQRTQQEDSAVYLCASSSGGASGYTFGSGTRLTVV.

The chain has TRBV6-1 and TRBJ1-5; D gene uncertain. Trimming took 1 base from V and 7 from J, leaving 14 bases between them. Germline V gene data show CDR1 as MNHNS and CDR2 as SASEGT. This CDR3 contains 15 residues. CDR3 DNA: TGTGCCAGCAGTGAAGTCCTCAGCTCGGGCCAGCCCCAGCATTTT. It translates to CASSEVLSSGQPQHF.

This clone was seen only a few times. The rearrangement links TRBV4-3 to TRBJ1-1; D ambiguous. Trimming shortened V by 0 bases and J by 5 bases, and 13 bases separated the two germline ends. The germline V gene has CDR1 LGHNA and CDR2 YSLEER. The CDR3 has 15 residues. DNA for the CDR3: TGCGCCAGCAGCCAAGAGCCCCGGTGGTGGACTGAAGCTTTCTTT. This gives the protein CASSQEPRWWTEAFF.

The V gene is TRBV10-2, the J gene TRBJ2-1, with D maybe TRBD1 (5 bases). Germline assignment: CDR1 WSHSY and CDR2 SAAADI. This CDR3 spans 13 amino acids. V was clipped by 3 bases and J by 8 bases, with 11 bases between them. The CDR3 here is CASSDIGADEQFF. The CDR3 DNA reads TGCGCCAGCAGTGATATAGGGGCCGATGAGCAGTTCTTC.

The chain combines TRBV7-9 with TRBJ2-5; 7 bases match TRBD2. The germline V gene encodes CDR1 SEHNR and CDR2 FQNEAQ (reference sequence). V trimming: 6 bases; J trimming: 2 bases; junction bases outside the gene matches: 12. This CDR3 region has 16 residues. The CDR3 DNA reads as TGTGCCAGCAGTCCGGGTAGTAGCGGGCCACAAGAGACCCAGTACTTC. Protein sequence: CASSPGSSGPQETQYF.

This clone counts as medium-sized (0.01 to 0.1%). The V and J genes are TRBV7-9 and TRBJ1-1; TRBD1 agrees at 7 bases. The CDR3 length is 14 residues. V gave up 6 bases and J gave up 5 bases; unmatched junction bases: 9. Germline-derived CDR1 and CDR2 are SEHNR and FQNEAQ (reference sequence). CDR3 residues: CASRPGTERTEAFF. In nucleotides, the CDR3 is TGTGCCAGCAGGCCCGGGACAGAGAGGACTGAAGCTTTCTTT.

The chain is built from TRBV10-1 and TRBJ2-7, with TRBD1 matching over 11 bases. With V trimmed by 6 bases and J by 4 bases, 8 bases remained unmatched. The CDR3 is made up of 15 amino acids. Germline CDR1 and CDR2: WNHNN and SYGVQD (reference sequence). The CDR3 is CASRTDRGPMYEQYF. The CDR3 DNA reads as TGCGCCAGCAGGACGGACAGGGGGCCGATGTACGAGCAGTACTTC.

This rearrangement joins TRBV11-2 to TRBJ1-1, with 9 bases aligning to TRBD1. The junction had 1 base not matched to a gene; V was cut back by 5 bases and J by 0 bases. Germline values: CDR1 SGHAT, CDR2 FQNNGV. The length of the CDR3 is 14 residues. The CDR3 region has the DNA TGTGCCAGCAGCCACAGGGGGCTGAACACTGAAGCTTTCTTT. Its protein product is CASSHRGLNTEAFF. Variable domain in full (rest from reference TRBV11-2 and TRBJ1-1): EAGVAQSPRYKIIEKRQSVAFWCNPISGHATLYWYQQILGQGPKLLIQFQNNGVVDDSQLPKDRFSAERLKGVDSTLKIQPAKLEDSAVYLCASSHRGLNTEAFFGQGTRLTVV.

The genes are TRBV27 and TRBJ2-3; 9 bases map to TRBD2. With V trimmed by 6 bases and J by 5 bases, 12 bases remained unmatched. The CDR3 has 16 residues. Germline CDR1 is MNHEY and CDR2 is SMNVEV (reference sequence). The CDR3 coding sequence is TGTGCCAGCAGGGATTATAGCGGGAGAATCTTAGATACGCAGTATTTT. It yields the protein CASRDYSGRILDTQYF.

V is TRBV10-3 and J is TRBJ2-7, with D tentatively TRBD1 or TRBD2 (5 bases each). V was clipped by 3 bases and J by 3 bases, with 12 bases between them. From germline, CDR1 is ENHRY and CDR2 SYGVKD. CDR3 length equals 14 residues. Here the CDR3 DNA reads TGTGCCATCAGTGAAGGGCAGGGAGTCTACGAGCAGTACTTC. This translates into CAISEGQGVYEQYF.

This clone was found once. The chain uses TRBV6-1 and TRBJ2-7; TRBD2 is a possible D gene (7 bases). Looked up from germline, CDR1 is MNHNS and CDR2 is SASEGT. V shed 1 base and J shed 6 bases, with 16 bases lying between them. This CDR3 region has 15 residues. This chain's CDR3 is CASSEGSGGLGEQYF. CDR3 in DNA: TGTGCCAGCAGTGAAGGGTCCGGGGGGCTTGGCGAGCAGTACTTC.

CDR3 region: CASSPLRDSPYEQYF. The CDR3 nucleotides are TGTGCCAGCAGTCCACTCCGGGACAGTCCCTACGAGCAGTACTTC. The chain joins TRBV28 to TRBJ2-7, with 7 nucleotides matching TRBD1. CDR1 and CDR2 (germline): MDHEN, SYDVKM. V dropped 5 bases and J dropped 2; count of bases not matched to a gene: 9. The CDR3 extends over 15 amino acids.

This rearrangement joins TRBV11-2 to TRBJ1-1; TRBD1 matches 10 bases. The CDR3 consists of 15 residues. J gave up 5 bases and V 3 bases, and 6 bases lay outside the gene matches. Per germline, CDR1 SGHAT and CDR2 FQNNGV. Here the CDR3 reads CASSFSGTGATEAFF. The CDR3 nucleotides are TGTGCCAGCAGCTTCTCCGGGACAGGGGCAACTGAAGCTTTCTTT.

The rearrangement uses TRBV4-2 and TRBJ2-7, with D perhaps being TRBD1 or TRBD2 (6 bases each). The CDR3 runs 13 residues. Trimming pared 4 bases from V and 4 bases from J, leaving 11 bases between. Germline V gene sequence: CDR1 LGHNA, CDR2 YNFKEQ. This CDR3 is CASSPRGGYEQYF. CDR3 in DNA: TGTGCCAGCAGCCCCAGGGGAGGTTACGAGCAGTACTTC.

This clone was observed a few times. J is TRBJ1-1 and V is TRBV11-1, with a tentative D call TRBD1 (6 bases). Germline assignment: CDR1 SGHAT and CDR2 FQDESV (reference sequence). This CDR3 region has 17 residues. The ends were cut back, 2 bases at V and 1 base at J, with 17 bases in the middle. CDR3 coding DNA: TGTGCCAGCAGCTTAAACCCAGGGGTCGGAAGGAACACTGAAGCTTTCTTT. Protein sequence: CASSLNPGVGRNTEAFF.

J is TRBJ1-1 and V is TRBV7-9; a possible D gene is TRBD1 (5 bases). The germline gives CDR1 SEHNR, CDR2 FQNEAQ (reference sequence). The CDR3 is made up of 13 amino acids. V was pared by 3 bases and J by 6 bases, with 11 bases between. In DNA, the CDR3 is TGTGCCAGCAGCTTGACAGCGACCCCTGAAGCTTTCTTT. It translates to CASSLTATPEAFF.

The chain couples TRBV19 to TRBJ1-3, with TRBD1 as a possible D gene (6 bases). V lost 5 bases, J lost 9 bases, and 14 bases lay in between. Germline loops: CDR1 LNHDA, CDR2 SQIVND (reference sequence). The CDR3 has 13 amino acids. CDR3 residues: CASSHRARGTIYF. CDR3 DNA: TGTGCCAGTAGTCACAGGGCACGCGGCACCATATATTTT.